This TCR beta chain was found in a study of T cell responses to AZD1222 COVID-19 vaccine. General study findings and limits: Donors were largely white British and mainly female; clonal diversity was possibly underestimated. Baseline antibody screening turned up just a handful of seropositive AZD1222 recipients.

The CDR3 loop spans 13 amino acids. Trimming took off 0 bases at V and 8 bases at J, with 10 bases between the two ends. Germline V gene sequence: CDR1 SNHLY, CDR2 FYNNEI. Some clones are missing from TCRdb's copy, which holds only in-frame ones; the method was immunoSEQ multiplex PCR. This table holds 100,000 or so clones, 88% found once. As for this clone: Its antigen is as yet unknown.

Sample: peripheral blood, taken on day 0 of AZD1222 vaccination. This receptor was identified in an adult in good health. The chain combines TRBV2 with TRBJ1-2; possibly TRBD1 for D (5 bases). The DNA for the CDR3 is TGTGCCAGCAGTGAAGCGCTCTGGGGCGGCTACACCTTC. It specifies CASSEALWGGYTF.